This TCR beta chain was captured by sequencing in a study of T cell repertoires in cytomegalovirus infection. Study-level information: Public TCR beta signatures marked donors with CMV infection and the matching HLA.

TCRdb ran MiXCR on the reads and lists one entry per CDR3 protein. The profile shows hundreds of thousands of distinct CDR3 sequences, 20% to 25% of them singletons. Trimming removed 1 base at V and 8 bases at J, with 6 bases between. Per germline, CDR1 SEHNR and CDR2 FQNEAQ (reference sequence). The CDR3 runs to 12 residues. This clonotype came up many times. The chain couples TRBV7-9 to TRBJ2-1; D possibly corresponds to TRBD2 (6 bases). The material sequenced was CD8+ T cells from PBMCs. This receptor was identified in a human donor in good health (CMV status not recorded). Some clones in this sample may be carry-over from other donors' samples. In DNA form, the CDR3 reads TGTGCCAGCAGCTTAGGGGAGGATGAGCAGTTCTTC. Protein product: CASSLGEDEQFF.